The 10 T cell receptor beta chains below come from one sample, sequenced in a study of response to subunit inactivated influenza vaccine. TCRdb itself ran the RT-PCR reads through MiXCR, one entry per CDR3 protein. The table lists roughly 700,000 distinct CDR3 sequences, about 14% of them singletons. Specimen: PBMCs from blood, collected 14 to 15 days before vaccination. These receptor sequences come from a man over 45 who received an inactivated influenza vaccine.

The chain couples TRBV10-3 to TRBJ2-5, with TRBD1 matching over 8 bases. V shed 6 bases and J 4 bases; nucleotides not matched to a gene: 4. This CDR3 region has 13 residues. The germline CDR1 and CDR2 sequences are ENHRY and SYGVKD. CDR3 amino acids: CAIRAGTGETQYF. Written as DNA, the CDR3 is TGTGCCATCAGGGCCGGGACAGGAGAGACCCAGTACTTC.

The chain is built from TRBV24-1 and TRBJ2-5, with D possibly matching TRBD2 (6 bases). CDR1 is KGHDR, CDR2 SFDVKD, per germline. V shed 1 base and J shed 4 bases, with 9 bases lying between them. The CDR3 consists of 14 residues. This CDR3 is CATSDFSGGETQYF. CDR3 sequence (DNA): TGTGCCACCAGTGATTTCTCCGGGGGAGAGACCCAGTACTTC.

Only a few counts were recorded for this clonotype. The rearrangement links TRBV12-3 or TRBV12-4 to TRBJ2-7, with a weak D call TRBD1 (6 bases). This CDR3 has 14 residues. Trimming took off 6 bases at V and 1 base at J, with 13 bases between the two ends. CDR3 sequence reads: CASRKLQGSYEQYF. The CDR3 nucleotides are TGTGCCAGCAGAAAACTCCAGGGGTCCTACGAGCAGTACTTC.

This clonotype showed up just a few times. This chain uses TRBV15 with TRBJ2-1; the D is unclear. The germline V gene encodes CDR1 LNHNV and CDR2 YYDKDF (reference sequence). Trimming removed 1 base at V and 7 bases at J, with 8 bases between. CDR3 length: 13 amino acids. Written as DNA, the CDR3 is TGTGCCACCAGCAGAGGCACTTCAAATGAGCAGTTCTTC. Protein product: CATSRGTSNEQFF.

This clonotype was observed a few times. The chain couples TRBV27 to TRBJ2-7, with 13 bases lining up with TRBD2. J was trimmed by 5 bases and V by 5 bases; bases with no gene match: 6. Germline V gives CDR1 MNHEY, CDR2 SMNVEV (reference sequence). The CDR3 runs 15 residues. The CDR3 coding sequence is TGTGCCAGCAGTCGGAGGACTAGCGGGAGAAACGAGCAGTACTTC. The encoded protein is CASSRRTSGRNEQYF.

This chain connects TRBV28 to TRBJ1-2, with unresolved D. There are 12 residues in the CDR3. CDR1 and CDR2 from the germline V gene are MDHEN and SYDVKM. The V gene lost 3 bases and the J gene lost 6 bases, with 8 bases spanning the gap. The CDR3 loop is CASSFHKDGYTF. The CDR3 DNA reads TGTGCCAGCAGTTTTCATAAAGATGGCTACACCTTC.

The chain joins TRBV12-3 or TRBV12-4 to TRBJ2-3; 9 bases match TRBD2. Trimming cost V 3 bases and J 4 bases; bases outside gene matches: 11. This CDR3 is 17 amino acids long. DNA for the CDR3: TGTGCCAGCAGTTTTAGGGCTAGCGGGATGACTGCAGATACGCAGTATTTT. Translation gives CASSFRASGMTADTQYF.

The chain recombines TRBV7-8 with TRBJ2-5; 10 positions match TRBD2. The trim removed 2 bases at V and 7 bases at J, leaving 4 bases unmatched. The CDR3 totals 14 residues. Germline CDR1 SGHVS, CDR2 FQNEAQ. The CDR3 reads CASSLSASGGTQYF. CDR3 DNA: TGTGCCAGCAGCTTATCGGCTAGCGGGGGGACCCAGTACTTC.

The table lists this clonotype with a few counts. The CDR3 DNA reads TGCGCCAGCAGCCAAGATTCCAGCCCGACCGAGCAGTTCTTC. It yields the protein CASSQDSSPTEQFF. V usage is TRBV4-3 and J usage is TRBJ2-1; the D is unclear. Germline values: CDR1 LGHNA, CDR2 YSLEER. Trimming took 0 bases from V and 10 from J, leaving 13 bases between them. The CDR3 length is 14 residues.

This clonotype was detected only a few times. The chain combines TRBV15 with TRBJ1-1; the D gene is possibly TRBD1 (5 bases). Trimming removed 0 bases at V and 0 bases at J, with 8 bases between. The CDR3 is made up of 15 amino acids. Looked up from germline, CDR1 is LNHNV and CDR2 is YYDKDF (reference sequence). In DNA, the CDR3 is TGTGCCACCAGCAGAGATCCAGGGATGAACACTGAAGCTTTCTTT. Encoded protein: CATSRDPGMNTEAFF.